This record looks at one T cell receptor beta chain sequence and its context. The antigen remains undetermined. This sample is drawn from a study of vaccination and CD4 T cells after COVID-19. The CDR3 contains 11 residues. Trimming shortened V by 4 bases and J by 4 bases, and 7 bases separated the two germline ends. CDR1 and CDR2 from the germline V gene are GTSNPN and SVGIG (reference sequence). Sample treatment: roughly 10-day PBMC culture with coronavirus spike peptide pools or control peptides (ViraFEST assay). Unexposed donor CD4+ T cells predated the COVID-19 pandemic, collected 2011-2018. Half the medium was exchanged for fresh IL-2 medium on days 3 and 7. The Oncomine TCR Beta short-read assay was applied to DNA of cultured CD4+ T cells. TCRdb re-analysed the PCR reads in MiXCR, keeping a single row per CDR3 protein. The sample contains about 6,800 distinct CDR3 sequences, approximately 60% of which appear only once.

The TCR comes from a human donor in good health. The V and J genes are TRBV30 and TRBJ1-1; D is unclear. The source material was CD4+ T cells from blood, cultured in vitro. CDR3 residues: CAWIPGTEAFF. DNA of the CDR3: TGTGCCTGGATACCGGGCACTGAAGCTTTCTTT. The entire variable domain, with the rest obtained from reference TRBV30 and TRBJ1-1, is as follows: SQTIHQWPATLVQPVGSPLSLECTVEGTSNPNLYWYRQAAGRGLQLLFYSVGIGQISSEVPQNLSASRPQDRQFILSSKKLLLSDSGFYLCAWIPGTEAFFGQGTRLTVV.